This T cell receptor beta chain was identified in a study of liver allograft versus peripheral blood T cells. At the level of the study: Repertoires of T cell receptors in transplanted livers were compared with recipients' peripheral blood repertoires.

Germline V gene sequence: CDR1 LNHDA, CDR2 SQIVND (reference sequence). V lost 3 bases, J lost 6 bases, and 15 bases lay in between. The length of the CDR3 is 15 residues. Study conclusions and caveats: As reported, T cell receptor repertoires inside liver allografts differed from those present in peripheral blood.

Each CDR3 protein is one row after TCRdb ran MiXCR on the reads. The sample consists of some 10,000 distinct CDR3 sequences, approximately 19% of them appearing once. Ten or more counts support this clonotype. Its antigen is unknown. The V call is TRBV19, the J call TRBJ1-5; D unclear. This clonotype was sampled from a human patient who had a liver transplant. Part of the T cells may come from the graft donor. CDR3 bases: TGTGCCAGTAGTATCAGGACGGCCGGTTTTCAGCCCCAGCATTTT. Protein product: CASSIRTAGFQPQHF.